One sample yielded the 23 T cell receptor beta chains listed below, sequenced in a study of T cell repertoires in cytomegalovirus infection. These receptors have no known antigen. Using its own MiXCR run on the reads, TCRdb lists one record per CDR3 protein. The sample holds approximately 730,000 distinct CDR3 sequences, around a third seen once. Source: cultured PBMCs, taken from culture after CMV antigen stimulation. Receptors were obtained from a human donor in good health (CMV status not recorded). Some clones in this sample may be carry-over from other donors' samples.

This rearrangement joins TRBV20-1 to TRBJ2-7; 10 positions agree with TRBD2. CDR1 and CDR2 (germline): DFQATT, SNEGSKA (reference sequence). CDR3 length: 13 residues. The trim removed 5 bases at V and 1 base at J, leaving 2 bases unmatched. The CDR3 bases are TGCAGTGCTGATAGCGGGAGGTCCTACGAGCAGTACTTC. Its translation is CSADSGRSYEQYF.

This clonotype appeared a few times. CDR3 in DNA: TGTGCCAGCAAGGGACAGGCCTCTGGAAACACCATATATTTT. Its protein is CASKGQASGNTIYF. The chain uses TRBV27 and TRBJ1-3; 8 nucleotides align to TRBD1. The length of the CDR3 is 14 residues. CDR1 MNHEY and CDR2 SMNVEV come from the germline V gene (reference sequence). With 7 bases clipped from V and 0 bases from J, the junction kept 2 bases outside the gene matches.

The V call is TRBV11-1, the J call TRBJ1-1, with D unresolved. With 3 bases removed from V and 0 bases from J, the gap between germline ends came to 17 bases. Germline V gene data show CDR1 as SGHAT and CDR2 as FQDESV (reference sequence). CDR3 length: 17 residues. The CDR3 region is CASSFPLGGSMNTEAFF. The CDR3 bases are TGTGCCAGCAGCTTTCCCCTAGGCGGTTCCATGAACACTGAAGCTTTCTTT.

This chain connects TRBV19 to TRBJ2-4; D gene unclear. Germline CDR1 is LNHDA and CDR2 is SQIVND (reference sequence). The V end lost 5 bases, the J end lost 5 bases, and 16 bases lay between the germline ends. The CDR3 length is 15 residues. This chain's CDR3 is CASSPWARAENIQYF. CDR3 sequence (DNA): TGTGCCAGTAGTCCATGGGCCCGGGCGGAAAACATTCAGTACTTC.

The chain links TRBV20-1 to TRBJ2-1; 11 nucleotides agree with TRBD2. This CDR3 has 17 residues. The germline V gene encodes CDR1 DFQATT and CDR2 SNEGSKA (reference sequence). J was trimmed by 0 bases and V by 6 bases; bases with no gene match: 10. This CDR3 reads CSALDLSGRASYNEQFF. CDR3 bases: TGCAGTGCCCTTGATCTTAGCGGGAGGGCCTCCTACAATGAGCAGTTCTTC.

This chain connects TRBV7-4 to TRBJ1-4, with 7 bases matching TRBD1. The V gene's germline CDR1 is SGHVT and CDR2 SQSDAQ. This CDR3 is 15 amino acids long. The V gene end was trimmed by 5 bases and the J gene end by 8 bases; junction bases not matched to a gene: 11. This chain's CDR3 is CASSPGQAWKEKLFF. In DNA, the CDR3 is TGTGCCAGCAGCCCCGGACAGGCCTGGAAGGAAAAACTGTTTTTT. The variable domain in full, completed from reference TRBV7-4 and TRBJ1-4, reads GAGVSQSPRYKVAKRGRDVALRCDSISGHVTLYWYRQTLGQGSEVLTYSQSDAQRDKSGRPSGRFSAERPERSVSTLKIQRTEQGDSAVYLCASSPGQAWKEKLFFGSGTQLSVL.

CDR3 protein: CASSHGTSGINTQYF. CDR3 DNA sequence: TGTGCCAGCAGTCATGGGACTAGCGGGATAAATACGCAGTATTTT. V is TRBV12-3 or TRBV12-4 and J is TRBJ2-3; 13 bases line up with TRBD2. The CDR3 has 15 amino acids. The trim removed 5 bases at V and 7 bases at J, leaving 6 bases unmatched.

This clonotype was detected only a few times. The chain employs TRBV5-1 and TRBJ2-1; perhaps TRBD2 as D (7 bases). The CDR3 length is 15 residues. The V end was cut by 1 base, the J end by 7 bases, with 15 bases between. In germline, CDR1 is SGHRS, CDR2 YFSETQ. For the CDR3, the DNA is TGCGCCAGCAGCTTGAGGGGGGGCTTCGTGAATGAGCAGTTCTTC. It yields the protein CASSLRGGFVNEQFF. The whole variable domain, filled in from reference TRBV5-1 and TRBJ2-1, reads KAGVTQTPRYLIKTRGQQVTLSCSPISGHRSVSWYQQTPGQGLQFLFEYFSETQRNKGNFPGRFSGRQFSNSRSEMNVSTLELGDSALYLCASSLRGGFVNEQFFGPGTRLTVL.

This clonotype was observed a few times. The gene calls are TRBV7-9 and TRBJ1-4; a weak D match, TRBD1 (6 bases). Trimming removed 5 bases from V and 0 bases from J, with 10 bases in between. The CDR3 covers 15 residues. The V gene's germline CDR1 is SEHNR and CDR2 FQNEAQ (reference sequence). The DNA for the CDR3 is TGTGCCAGCAGCCCCCACAGGGCAACTAATGAAAAACTGTTTTTT. Translated: CASSPHRATNEKLFF.

This sequence joins TRBV12-3 or TRBV12-4 and TRBJ2-5; TRBD1 might be the D (6 bases). The V end lost 1 base, the J end lost 5 bases, and 17 bases lay between the germline ends. This CDR3 has 16 residues. The DNA for the CDR3 is TGTGCCAGCAGTTTAGACCTGGACAGTCTAGGGGAGACCCAGTACTTC. It yields the protein CASSLDLDSLGETQYF.

The V call is TRBV11-2, the J call TRBJ2-5; 8 positions match TRBD2. The trim removed 0 bases at V and 4 bases at J, leaving 4 bases unmatched. CDR1 is SGHAT, CDR2 FQNNGV, per germline. The CDR3 length is 15 residues. CDR3 nucleotide sequence: TGTGCCAGCAGCTTAGAGGCCGCGGGGGGAGAGACCCAGTACTTC. Translated, it gives CASSLEAAGGETQYF.

The J gene is TRBJ2-7, the V gene TRBV28; possible D gene TRBD2, 7 bases. V lost 7 bases and J 1 base, leaving 17 bases between the germline ends. Germline CDR1 MDHEN, CDR2 SYDVKM. This CDR3 comprises 15 residues. As DNA, the CDR3 is TGTGCCAGCACTGAGGGGGGGCAGCATTCCTACGAGCAGTACTTC. This codes for CASTEGGQHSYEQYF.

The V gene is TRBV12-3 or TRBV12-4, the J gene TRBJ1-1; possible D gene TRBD1, 5 bases. Deletions cut 5 bases from V and 8 bases from J, with 21 bases between. The CDR3 loop spans 15 amino acids. The CDR3 loop reads CASSTQPQVRGEAFF. The CDR3 DNA follows: TGTGCCAGCAGTACTCAACCACAGGTCCGGGGGGAAGCTTTCTTT.

This clonotype was recorded only once. The gene calls are TRBV28 and TRBJ2-5; TRBD1 or TRBD2 may be the D gene (6 bases each). The V gene's germline CDR1 is MDHEN and CDR2 SYDVKM. V gave up 8 bases and J gave up 0 bases, with 16 bases separating them. This CDR3 has 15 residues. The DNA of the CDR3 is TGTGCCAGCCATCAGGGGACTTGGTACCAAGAGACCCAGTACTTC. As protein: CASHQGTWYQETQYF.

The rearrangement joins TRBV7-2 to TRBJ1-5; no clear D gene. The V end lost 3 bases, the J end lost 7 bases, and 10 bases lay between the germline ends. CDR3 size: 13 residues. Germline CDR1 is SGHTA and CDR2 is FQGNSA. The DNA of the CDR3 is TGTGCCAGCAGCTTTAGCCCGGACCAGCCCCAGCATTTT. Its protein is CASSFSPDQPQHF.

This clonotype was counted many times. This chain uses TRBV7-8 with TRBJ1-1; no reliable D call. Germline CDR1 SGHVS, CDR2 FQNEAQ. The V gene lost 2 bases and the J gene lost 3 bases, with 10 bases spanning the gap. The CDR3 runs 14 residues. The chain's CDR3 is CASSLSSWDTEAFF. The CDR3 DNA follows: TGTGCCAGCAGCTTATCCAGCTGGGACACTGAAGCTTTCTTT.

The chain combines TRBV12-3 or TRBV12-4 with TRBJ1-2; a weak D match, TRBD1 (5 bases). CDR3 size: 14 residues. The ends were cut back, 5 bases at V and 3 bases at J, with 13 bases in the middle. The CDR3 nucleotides read TGTGCCAGCAGTCAGAGACGGGGGTACTATGGCTACACCTTC. Protein sequence: CASSQRRGYYGYTF.

This clonotype has at least ten counts. This rearrangement joins TRBV7-2 to TRBJ1-2, with TRBD1 matching over 7 bases. The CDR3 is made up of 14 amino acids. The V gene end was trimmed by 1 base and the J gene end by 3 bases; junction bases not matched to a gene: 2. CDR1 SGHTA and CDR2 FQGNSA come from the germline V gene. The CDR3 sequence: CASSLDRGYYGYTF. CDR3 bases: TGTGCCAGCAGCTTAGACAGGGGATACTATGGCTACACCTTC.

This clonotype has a handful of counts. CDR3 nucleotide sequence: TGTGCCAGCAGCATCTTAGGAAACCAGCAGTTCTTC. The encoded protein is CASSILGNQQFF. V is TRBV7-6 and J is TRBJ2-1; no firm D call. The CDR3 extends over 12 amino acids. Germline CDR1 SGHVS, CDR2 FNYEAQ. Trimming left V 5 bases short and J 11 bases short, with 13 bases between.

This chain uses TRBV4-1 with TRBJ2-5; the match to TRBD2 covers 10 bases. J was trimmed by 2 bases and V by 3 bases; bases with no gene match: 18. The CDR3 spans 20 residues. CDR1 MGHRA and CDR2 YSYEKL come from the germline V gene. The CDR3 spells CASSHPRQGSSGGSQETQYF. CDR3 coding DNA: TGCGCCAGCAGCCACCCTCGCCAGGGGTCTAGCGGGGGATCACAAGAGACCCAGTACTTC.

The chain links TRBV7-2 to TRBJ1-5; D is unresolved. V was cut by 1 base and J by 0 bases, with 16 bases left in between. Germline V gene lookup returns CDR1 SGHTA and CDR2 FQGNSA. The CDR3 is 18 amino acids. The CDR3 spells CASSLGARGGYSNQPQHF. The CDR3 DNA reads TGTGCCAGCAGCTTAGGGGCCCGCGGTGGTTATAGCAATCAGCCCCAGCATTTT.

The chain links TRBV7-6 to TRBJ1-4, with no clear D. The germline CDR1 and CDR2 sequences are SGHVS and FNYEAQ. Trimming cost V 5 bases and J 0 bases, with 13 bases left between them. The CDR3 has 16 residues. The CDR3 protein is CASSTWEDATNEKLFF. CDR3 DNA sequence: TGTGCCAGCAGCACTTGGGAGGACGCAACTAATGAAAAACTGTTTTTT.

This clonotype has a handful of counts. The rearrangement uses TRBV12-3 or TRBV12-4 and TRBJ1-3, with D maybe TRBD1 (6 bases). Trimming cost V 6 bases and J 4 bases, with 16 bases left between them. The CDR3 contains 15 residues. The CDR3, as DNA: TGTGCCAGCAGCCCAAGGGGGGCGGGCGGAAACACCATATATTTT. Its protein is CASSPRGAGGNTIYF.